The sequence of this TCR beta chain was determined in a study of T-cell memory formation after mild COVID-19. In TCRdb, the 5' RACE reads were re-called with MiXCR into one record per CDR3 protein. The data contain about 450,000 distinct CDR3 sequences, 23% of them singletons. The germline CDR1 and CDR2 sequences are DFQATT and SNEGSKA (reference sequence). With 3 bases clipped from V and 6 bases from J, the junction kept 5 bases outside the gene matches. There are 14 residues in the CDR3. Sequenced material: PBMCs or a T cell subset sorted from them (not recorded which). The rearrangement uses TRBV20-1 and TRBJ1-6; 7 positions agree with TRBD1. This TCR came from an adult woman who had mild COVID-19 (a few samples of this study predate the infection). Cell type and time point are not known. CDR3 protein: CSARRTGPNSPLHF. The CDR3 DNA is TGCAGTGCTAGGAGGACAGGTCCTAATTCACCCCTCCACTTT.